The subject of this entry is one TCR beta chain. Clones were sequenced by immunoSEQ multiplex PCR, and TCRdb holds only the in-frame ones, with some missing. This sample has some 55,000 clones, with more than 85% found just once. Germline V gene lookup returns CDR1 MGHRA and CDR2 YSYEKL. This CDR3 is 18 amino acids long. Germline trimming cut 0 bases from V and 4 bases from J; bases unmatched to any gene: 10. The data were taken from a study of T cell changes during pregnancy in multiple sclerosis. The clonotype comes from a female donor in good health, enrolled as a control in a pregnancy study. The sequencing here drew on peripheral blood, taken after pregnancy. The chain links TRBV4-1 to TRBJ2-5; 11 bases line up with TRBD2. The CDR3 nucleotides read TGCGCCAGCAGCCAAGACAGGTTAGCGGGAGGGCAAGGAGAGACCCAGTACTTC. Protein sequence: CASSQDRLAGGQGETQYF.